This TCR beta chain originates from a study of beta chain features in type 1 diabetes. Findings of the study overall: Patients' naive, central memory and Treg TCRB repertoires seemed closer to one another than those of healthy donors. TCRB CDR3s were moderately but significantly shorter in Type 1 diabetes patients in all four CD4+ subsets.

All of the sorted populations showed purity greater than 98%. Trimming pared 1 base from V and 5 bases from J, leaving 9 bases between. CDR1 and CDR2 (germline): SGHRS, YFSETQ. This CDR3 has 13 residues. To note about this clone: Its matching antigen is unknown. The sample holds other DNA sequences that translate to the same CDR3.

cDNA synthesis used the whole RNA isolate, giving expressed TCRB sequences. The data were produced by immunoSEQ multiplex PCR, yet TCRdb's version contains in-frame clones alone and is incomplete. Of about 700,000 clones in the sample, 13% were seen once. The origin of this receptor is a man aged 18 to 35 with type 1 diabetes. This sequence joins TRBV5-1 and TRBJ1-1, with D possibly TRBD1 on 5 matching bases. Sequencing input: naive CD4+ T cells from blood. DNA for the CDR3: TGCGCCAGCAGCTTGTCGGGGGAGACTGAAGCTTTCTTT. This gives the protein CASSLSGETEAFF.